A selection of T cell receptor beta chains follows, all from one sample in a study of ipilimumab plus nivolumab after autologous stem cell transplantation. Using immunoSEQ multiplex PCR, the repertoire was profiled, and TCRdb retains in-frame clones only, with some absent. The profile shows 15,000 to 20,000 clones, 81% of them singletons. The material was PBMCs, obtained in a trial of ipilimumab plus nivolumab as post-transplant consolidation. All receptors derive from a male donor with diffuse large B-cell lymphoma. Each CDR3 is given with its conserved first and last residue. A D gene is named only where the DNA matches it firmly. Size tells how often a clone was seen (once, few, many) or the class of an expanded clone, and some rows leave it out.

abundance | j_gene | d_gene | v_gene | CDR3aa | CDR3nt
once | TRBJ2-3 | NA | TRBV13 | CASSLEGGDTQYF | TGTGCCAGCAGCTTAGAGGGCGGAGATACGCAGTATTTT
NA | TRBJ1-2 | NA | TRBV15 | CATSTSYGYTF | TGTGCCACCAGCACATCTTATGGCTACACCTTC
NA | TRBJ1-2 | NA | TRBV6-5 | CASSYQRFGEGYTF | TGTGCCAGCAGTTACCAACGATTCGGGGAGGGCTACACCTTC
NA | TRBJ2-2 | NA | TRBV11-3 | CASSLLSETRRTGELFF | TGTGCCAGCAGCTTACTCTCCGAGACACGTCGGACCGGGGAGCTGTTTTTT
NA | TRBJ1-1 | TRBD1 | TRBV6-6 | CASRGTGLPLTEAFF | TGTGCCAGCAGGGGGACAGGGCTTCCTCTCACTGAAGCTTTCTTT
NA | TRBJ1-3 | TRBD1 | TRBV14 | CASSLYRTGPGNTIYF | TGTGCCAGCAGCCTATACCGGACAGGGCCCGGAAACACCATATATTTT
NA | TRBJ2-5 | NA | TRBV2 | CASSAAGSQETQYF | TGTGCCAGCAGTGCGGCAGGGTCCCAAGAGACCCAGTACTTC
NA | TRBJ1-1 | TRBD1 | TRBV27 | CASSPWTGAGTEAFF | TGTGCCAGCAGTCCATGGACAGGAGCGGGGACTGAAGCTTTCTTT
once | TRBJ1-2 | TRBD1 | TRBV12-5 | CASGLVPDRNNYGYTF | TGTGCTAGTGGTTTGGTACCGGACAGGAATAACTATGGCTACACCTTC
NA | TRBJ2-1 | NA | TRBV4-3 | CASSQNPASGGSYNEQFF | TGCGCCAGCAGCCAGAATCCCGCTAGTGGGGGGTCCTACAATGAGCAGTTCTTC
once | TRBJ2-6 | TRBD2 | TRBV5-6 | CASSLGLAARSGANVLTF | TGTGCCAGCAGCTTGGGACTAGCGGCCCGCTCTGGGGCCAACGTCCTGACTTTC
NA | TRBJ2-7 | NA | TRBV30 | CAWSVGLYEQYF | TGTGCCTGGAGTGTGGGCCTCTACGAGCAGTACTTC
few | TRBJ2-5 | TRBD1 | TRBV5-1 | CASSLGGVMQETQYF | TGCGCCAGCAGTCTAGGGGGCGTTATGCAAGAGACCCAGTACTTC
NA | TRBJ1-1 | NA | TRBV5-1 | CASSLGGHTEAFF | TGCGCCAGCAGCTTGGGGGGCCACACTGAAGCTTTCTTT
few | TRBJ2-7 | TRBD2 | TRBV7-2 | CASSAGTSGGLHEQYF | TGTGCCAGCAGCGCTGGGACTAGCGGGGGTCTACACGAGCAGTACTTC
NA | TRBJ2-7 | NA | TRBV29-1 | CSVEGNYYEQYF | TGCAGCGTTGAAGGGAATTACTACGAGCAGTACTTC
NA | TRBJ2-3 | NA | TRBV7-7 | CASSPDQTGDGLRGGAQYF | TGTGCCAGCAGCCCCGACCAGACAGGAGATGGACTGAGGGGGGGGGCGCAGTATTTT